This is a list of T cell receptor beta chains from one sample in a study of blood T cell repertoires in COVID-19. Here immunoSEQ multiplex PCR was the method, and the copy in TCRdb shows in-frame clones only, minus some. This table holds more than 30,000 clones, 75% to 85% found once. The sample consisted of peripheral blood. The receptors originated from an older woman with acute or convalescent COVID-19. The CDR3 runs from the conserved cysteine through the conserved F or W.

V: TRBV10-3; J: TRBJ1-3; CDR3: CAILDSAGNTIYF
V: TRBV19; J: TRBJ2-3; CDR3: CASSIAGTGPDTQYF
V: TRBV29-1; J: TRBJ2-2; CDR3: CSARDRDGTGELFF
V: TRBV21-1; J: TRBJ2-7; CDR3: CASSKRLAGGEEQYF
V: TRBV6-5; J: TRBJ1-6; CDR3: CASSYSSGRGSPLHF
V: TRBV7-8; J: TRBJ2-5; CDR3: CASSLASGGAGETQYF
V: TRBV2; J: TRBJ2-7; CDR3: CASISGKATSGQYF
V: TRBV7-6; J: TRBJ2-2; CDR3: CASSSLGLAGVPGELFF
V: TRBV7-9; J: TRBJ2-1; CDR3: CASTQGLAAYNEQFF
V: TRBV18; J: TRBJ1-3; CDR3: CASSPLRPSGNTIYF
V: TRBV2; J: TRBJ2-1; CDR3: CASKELYNEQFF
V: TRBV19; J: TRBJ2-5; CDR3: CASSGQGRETQYF
V: TRBV15; J: TRBJ2-3; CDR3: CATSREGSGGRTDTQYF
V: TRBV6-2/TRBV6-3; J: TRBJ2-5; CDR3: CASSWAPQETQYF
V: TRBV21-1; J: TRBJ1-2; CDR3: CASTLPGVNYGYTF
V: TRBV5-1; J: TRBJ1-3; CDR3: CASSPFGQDSGNTIYF
V: TRBV5-1; J: TRBJ2-1; CDR3: CASSLEGGRVNEQFF
V: TRBV6-5; J: TRBJ1-5; CDR3: CATYPGGKSPQHF
V: TRBV27; J: TRBJ1-4; CDR3: CASSTRTGFQRLPNEKLFF
V: TRBV5-1; J: TRBJ2-2; CDR3: CASGGDRRGLAGITGELFF
V: TRBV5-1; J: TRBJ2-5; CDR3: CASSLYMASGFQETQYF
V: TRBV3-1/TRBV3-2; J: TRBJ1-3; CDR3: CASSHRSSGNTIYF
V: TRBV7-8; J: TRBJ2-1; CDR3: CASSSASRLAGGYNEQFF
V: TRBV7-2; J: TRBJ2-5; CDR3: CVTRPGGSQETQYF
V: TRBV5-1; J: TRBJ2-7; CDR3: CASSLAGQKHYEQYF
V: TRBV24-1; J: TRBJ2-1; CDR3: CATSAMDRGRAEQFF
V: TRBV3-1/TRBV3-2; J: TRBJ1-2; CDR3: CASSQDPGQGARDHTF
V: TRBV19; J: TRBJ1-1; CDR3: CASRIGANTEAFF
V: TRBV18; J: TRBJ2-7; CDR3: CASSPVSSGGIGEQYF
V: TRBV7-2; J: TRBJ2-3; CDR3: CASSPGGSAADTQYF
V: TRBV18; J: TRBJ2-1; CDR3: CASSPRAGADEQFF
V: TRBV23-1; J: TRBJ1-5; CDR3: CASSSNALGNQPQHF
V: TRBV7-9; J: TRBJ2-1; CDR3: CASSPTSGLFYNEQFF
V: TRBV27; J: TRBJ2-7; CDR3: CASSSDRDYPPYEQYF
V: TRBV18; J: TRBJ2-1; CDR3: CASSPPGQGRYNEQFF
V: TRBV27; J: TRBJ2-1; CDR3: CASSLTARGYNEQFF
V: TRBV5-1; J: TRBJ2-7; CDR3: CASSLARGGSRDEQYF
V: TRBV28; J: TRBJ2-3; CDR3: CASSFPWAGDVYF
V: TRBV2; J: TRBJ2-2; CDR3: CASREQGPTGELFF
V: TRBV28; J: TRBJ1-5; CDR3: CASSPADRPQHF
V: TRBV27; J: TRBJ2-7; CDR3: CASSLSPTYEQYF